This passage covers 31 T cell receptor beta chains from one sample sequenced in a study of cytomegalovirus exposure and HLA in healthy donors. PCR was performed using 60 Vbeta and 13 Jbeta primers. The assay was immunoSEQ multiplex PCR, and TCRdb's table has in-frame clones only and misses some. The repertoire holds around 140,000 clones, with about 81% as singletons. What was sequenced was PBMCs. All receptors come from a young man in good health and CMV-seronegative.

The CDR3 loop is CASSADRGSYEQYF. The CDR3 DNA is TGTGCCAGCAGTGCGGACAGGGGCTCCTACGAGCAGTACTTC. The rearrangement joins TRBV2 to TRBJ2-7, with TRBD1 matching over 9 bases. The CDR3 is 14 amino acids. Germline loops: CDR1 SNHLY, CDR2 FYNNEI. The V and J ends lost 4 bases and 0 bases, in that order; junction bases with no gene match: 1.

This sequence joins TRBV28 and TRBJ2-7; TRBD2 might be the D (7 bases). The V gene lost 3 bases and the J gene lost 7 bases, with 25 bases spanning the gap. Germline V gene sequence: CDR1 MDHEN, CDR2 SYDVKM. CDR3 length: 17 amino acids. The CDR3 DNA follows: TGTGCCAGCAGTTTCTGGCCGACAAGGGGGGGGCTCGGTGAGCAGTACTTC. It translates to CASSFWPTRGGLGEQYF.

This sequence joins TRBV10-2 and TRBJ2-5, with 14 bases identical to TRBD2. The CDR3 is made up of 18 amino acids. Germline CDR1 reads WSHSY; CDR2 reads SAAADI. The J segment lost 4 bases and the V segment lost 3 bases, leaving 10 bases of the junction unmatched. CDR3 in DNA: TGCGCCAGCAGTGACCCGACTAGCGGGGGGGCCATTCGAGAGACCCAGTACTTC. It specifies CASSDPTSGGAIRETQYF.

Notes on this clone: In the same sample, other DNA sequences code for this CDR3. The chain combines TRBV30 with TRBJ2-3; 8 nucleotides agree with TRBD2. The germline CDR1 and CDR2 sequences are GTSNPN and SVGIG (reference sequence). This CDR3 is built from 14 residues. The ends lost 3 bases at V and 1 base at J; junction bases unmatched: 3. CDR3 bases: TGTGCCTGGAGGCTAGCGGGCGGCACAGATACGCAGTATTTT. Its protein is CAWRLAGGTDTQYF.

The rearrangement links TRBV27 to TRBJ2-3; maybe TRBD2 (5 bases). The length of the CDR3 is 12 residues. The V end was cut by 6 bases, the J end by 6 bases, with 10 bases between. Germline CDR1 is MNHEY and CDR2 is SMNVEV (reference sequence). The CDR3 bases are TGTGCCAGCAGATCCAAGCGGGATACGCAGTATTTT. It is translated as CASRSKRDTQYF.

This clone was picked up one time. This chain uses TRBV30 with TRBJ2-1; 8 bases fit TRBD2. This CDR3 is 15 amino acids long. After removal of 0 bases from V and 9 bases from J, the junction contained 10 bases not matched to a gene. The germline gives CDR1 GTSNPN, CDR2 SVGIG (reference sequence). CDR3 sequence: CAWSVRSGSKTEQFF. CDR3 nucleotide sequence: TGTGCCTGGAGTGTACGAAGCGGGAGTAAAACTGAGCAGTTCTTC.

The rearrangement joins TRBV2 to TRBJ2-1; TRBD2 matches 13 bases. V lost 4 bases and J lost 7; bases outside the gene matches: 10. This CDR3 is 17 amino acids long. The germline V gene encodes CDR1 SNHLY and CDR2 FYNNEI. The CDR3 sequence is CASSGTSGGLSFNEQFF. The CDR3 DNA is TGTGCCAGCAGTGGGACTAGCGGGGGCCTGTCGTTTAATGAGCAGTTCTTC.

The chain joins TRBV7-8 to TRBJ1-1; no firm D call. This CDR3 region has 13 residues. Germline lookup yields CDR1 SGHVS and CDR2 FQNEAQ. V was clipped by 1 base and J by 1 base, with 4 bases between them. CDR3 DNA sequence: TGTGCCAGCAGCTTAGATAGGAACACTGAAGCTTTCTTT. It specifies CASSLDRNTEAFF.

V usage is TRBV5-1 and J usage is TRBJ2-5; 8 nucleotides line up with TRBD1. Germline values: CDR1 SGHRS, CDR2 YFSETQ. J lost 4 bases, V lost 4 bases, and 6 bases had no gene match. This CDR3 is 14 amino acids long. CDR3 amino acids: CASSLPGQVETQYF. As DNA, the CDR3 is TGCGCCAGCAGCCTGCCGGGACAGGTAGAGACCCAGTACTTC.

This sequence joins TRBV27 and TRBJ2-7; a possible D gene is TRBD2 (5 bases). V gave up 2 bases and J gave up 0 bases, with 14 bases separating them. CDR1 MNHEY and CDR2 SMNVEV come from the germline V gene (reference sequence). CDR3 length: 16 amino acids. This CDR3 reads CASSLGVARSSYEQYF. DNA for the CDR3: TGTGCCAGCAGTTTAGGGGTAGCGCGCAGCTCCTACGAGCAGTACTTC.

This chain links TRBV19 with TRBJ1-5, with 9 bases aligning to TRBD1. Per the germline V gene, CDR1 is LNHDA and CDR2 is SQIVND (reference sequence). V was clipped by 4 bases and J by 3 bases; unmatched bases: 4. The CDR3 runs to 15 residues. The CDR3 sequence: CASSTRDRDNQPQHF. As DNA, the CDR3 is TGTGCCAGTAGTACCCGGGACAGGGACAATCAGCCCCAGCATTTT.

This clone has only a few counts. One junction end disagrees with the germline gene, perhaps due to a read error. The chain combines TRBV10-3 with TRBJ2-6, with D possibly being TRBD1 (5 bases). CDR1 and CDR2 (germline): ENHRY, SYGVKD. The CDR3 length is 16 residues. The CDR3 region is CAFARGSISGANGLTF. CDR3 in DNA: TGTGCCTTCGCAAGGGGATCGATCTCTGGGGCCAACGGCCTGACTTTC.

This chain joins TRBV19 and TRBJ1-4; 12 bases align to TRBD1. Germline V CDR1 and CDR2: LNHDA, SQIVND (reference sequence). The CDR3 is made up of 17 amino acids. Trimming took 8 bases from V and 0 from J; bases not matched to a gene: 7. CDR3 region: CASGKGTGGATNEKLFF. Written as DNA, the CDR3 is TGTGCCAGTGGAAAAGGGACAGGGGGCGCAACTAATGAAAAACTGTTTTTT.

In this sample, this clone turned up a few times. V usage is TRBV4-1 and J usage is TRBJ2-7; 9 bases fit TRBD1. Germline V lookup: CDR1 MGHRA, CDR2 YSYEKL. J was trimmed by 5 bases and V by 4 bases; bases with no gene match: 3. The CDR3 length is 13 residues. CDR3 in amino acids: CASSPGQGNEQYF. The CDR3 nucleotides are TGCGCCAGCAGCCCGGGACAGGGTAACGAGCAGTACTTC.

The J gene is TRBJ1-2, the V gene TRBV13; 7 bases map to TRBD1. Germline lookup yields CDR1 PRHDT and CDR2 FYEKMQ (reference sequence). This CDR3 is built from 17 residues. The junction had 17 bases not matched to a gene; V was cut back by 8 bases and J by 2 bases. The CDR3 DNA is TGTGCCAGCTCCACTGGGCTTGGGGACAGTCTAAACTATGGCTACACCTTC. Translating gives CASSTGLGDSLNYGYTF.

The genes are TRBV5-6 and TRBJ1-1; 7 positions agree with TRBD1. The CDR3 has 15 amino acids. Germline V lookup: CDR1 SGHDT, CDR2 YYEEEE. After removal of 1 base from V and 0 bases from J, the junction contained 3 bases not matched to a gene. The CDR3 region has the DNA TGTGCCAGCAGCTTGCCGGGACAGATGAACACTGAAGCTTTCTTT. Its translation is CASSLPGQMNTEAFF.

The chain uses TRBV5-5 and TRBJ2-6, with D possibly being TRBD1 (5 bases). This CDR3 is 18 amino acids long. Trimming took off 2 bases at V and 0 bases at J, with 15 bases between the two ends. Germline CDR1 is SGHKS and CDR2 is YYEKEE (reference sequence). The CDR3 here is CASSLRGLITSGANVLTF. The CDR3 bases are TGTGCCAGCAGCTTAAGGGGCCTCATCACCTCTGGGGCCAACGTCCTGACTTTC.

As DNA, the CDR3 is TGCGCCAGCAGCAGGGGGGGGCCAGCGGTAGATACGCAGTATTTT. Its translation is CASSRGGPAVDTQYF. This chain connects TRBV5-1 to TRBJ2-3; maybe TRBD2 (7 bases). V was clipped by 4 bases and J by 5 bases, with 17 bases between them. CDR3 length equals 15 residues. Germline CDR1 and CDR2: SGHRS and YFSETQ.

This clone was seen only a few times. CDR3: CASRGAGGLYEQYF. The DNA of the CDR3 is TGTGCCAGCAGGGGAGCGGGAGGCCTATACGAGCAGTACTTC. V is TRBV27 and J is TRBJ2-7; 9 bases align to TRBD2. The CDR3 contains 14 residues. The germline CDR1 and CDR2 sequences are MNHEY and SMNVEV (reference sequence). V lost 6 bases, J lost 4 bases, and 7 bases stayed unmatched.

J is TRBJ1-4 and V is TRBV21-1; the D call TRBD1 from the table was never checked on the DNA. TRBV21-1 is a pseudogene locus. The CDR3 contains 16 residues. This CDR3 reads CASSIRDRGPNEKLFF. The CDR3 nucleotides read TGTGCCAGCAGCATCCGGGACAGGGGACCTAATGAAAAACTGTTTTTT.

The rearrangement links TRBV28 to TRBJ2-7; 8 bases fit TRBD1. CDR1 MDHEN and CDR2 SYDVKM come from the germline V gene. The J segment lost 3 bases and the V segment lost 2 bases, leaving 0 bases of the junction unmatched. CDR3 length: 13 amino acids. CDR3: CASSLGQGYEQYF. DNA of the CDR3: TGTGCCAGCAGTTTAGGACAGGGCTACGAGCAGTACTTC.

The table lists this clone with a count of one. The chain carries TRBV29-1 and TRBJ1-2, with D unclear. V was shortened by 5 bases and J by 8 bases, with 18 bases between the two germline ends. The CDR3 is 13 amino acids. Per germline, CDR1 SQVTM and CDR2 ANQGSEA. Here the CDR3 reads CSVQSGRRQGYTF. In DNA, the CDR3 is TGCAGCGTTCAATCGGGGAGGCGGCAAGGCTACACCTTC.

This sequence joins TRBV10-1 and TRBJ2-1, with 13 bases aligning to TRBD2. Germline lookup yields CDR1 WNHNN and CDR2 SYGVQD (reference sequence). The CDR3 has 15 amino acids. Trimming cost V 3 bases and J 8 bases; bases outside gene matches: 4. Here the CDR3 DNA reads TGCGCCAGCAGTGAAGGGACTAGCGGGGACTATGAGCAGTTCTTC. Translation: CASSEGTSGDYEQFF.

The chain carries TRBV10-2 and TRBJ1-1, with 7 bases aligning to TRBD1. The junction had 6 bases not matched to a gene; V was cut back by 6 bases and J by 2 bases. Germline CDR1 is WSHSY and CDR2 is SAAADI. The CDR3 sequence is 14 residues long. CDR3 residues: CASSEQGSNTEAFF. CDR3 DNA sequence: TGCGCCAGCAGCGAACAGGGGTCAAACACTGAAGCTTTCTTT.

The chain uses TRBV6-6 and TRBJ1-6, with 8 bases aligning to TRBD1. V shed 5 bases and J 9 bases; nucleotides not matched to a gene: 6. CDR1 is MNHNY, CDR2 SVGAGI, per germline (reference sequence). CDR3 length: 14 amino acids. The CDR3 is CASSPTGDSSPLHF. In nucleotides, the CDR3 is TGTGCCAGCAGTCCGACAGGGGATAGTTCACCCCTCCACTTT.

The CDR3 here is CASSGQGYPYEQYF. In DNA form, the CDR3 reads TGTGCCAGCAGTGGACAGGGGTATCCCTACGAGCAGTACTTC. This rearrangement joins TRBV11-2 to TRBJ2-7; 9 bases are a match to TRBD1. Germline assignment: CDR1 SGHAT and CDR2 FQNNGV. The CDR3 is 14 residues long. V lost 6 bases, J lost 2 bases, and 5 bases stayed unmatched.

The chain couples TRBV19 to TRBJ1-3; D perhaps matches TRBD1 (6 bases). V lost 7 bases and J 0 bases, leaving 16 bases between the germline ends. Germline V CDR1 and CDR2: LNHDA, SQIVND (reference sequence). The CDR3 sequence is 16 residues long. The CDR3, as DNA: TGTGCCAGTAAAAAGGGACACCAGAGCTCTGGAAACACCATATATTTT. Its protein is CASKKGHQSSGNTIYF. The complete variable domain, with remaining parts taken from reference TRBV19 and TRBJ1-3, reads DGGITQSPKYLFRKEGQNVTLSCEQNLNHDAMYWYRQDPGQGLRLIYYSQIVNDFQKGDIAEGYSVSREKKESFPLTVTSAQKNPTAFYLCASKKGHQSSGNTIYFGEGSWLTVV.

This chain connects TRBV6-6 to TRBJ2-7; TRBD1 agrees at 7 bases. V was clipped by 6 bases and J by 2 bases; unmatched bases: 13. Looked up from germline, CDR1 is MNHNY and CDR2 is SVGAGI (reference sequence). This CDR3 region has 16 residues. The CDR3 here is CASRDQAEGGPYEQYF. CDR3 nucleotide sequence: TGTGCCAGCAGGGATCAAGCCGAAGGGGGCCCCTACGAGCAGTACTTC.

For the CDR3, the DNA is TGTGCCAGCAGACGCGGGGGGTCCAACGAGCAGTACTTC. It encodes CASRRGGSNEQYF. The chain couples TRBV28 to TRBJ2-7, with TRBD2 identical over 8 bases. The CDR3 sequence is 13 residues long. Per germline, CDR1 MDHEN and CDR2 SYDVKM. The junction had 6 bases not matched to a gene; V was cut back by 6 bases and J by 5 bases.

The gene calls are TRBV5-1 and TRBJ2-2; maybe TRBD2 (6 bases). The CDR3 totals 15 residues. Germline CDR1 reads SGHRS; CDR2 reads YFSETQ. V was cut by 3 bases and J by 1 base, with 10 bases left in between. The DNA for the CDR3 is TGCGCCAGCAGCTCGGGACTTTTGAACACCGGGGAGCTGTTTTTT. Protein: CASSSGLLNTGELFF.

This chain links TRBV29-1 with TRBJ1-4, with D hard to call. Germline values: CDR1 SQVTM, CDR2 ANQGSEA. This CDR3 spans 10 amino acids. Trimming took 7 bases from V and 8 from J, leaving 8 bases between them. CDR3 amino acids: CSGLQEKLFF. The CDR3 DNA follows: TGCAGCGGGCTCCAGGAAAAACTGTTTTTT. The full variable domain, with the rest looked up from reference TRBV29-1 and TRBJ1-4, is SAVISQKPSRDICQRGTSLTIQCQVDSQVTMMFWYRQQPGQSLTLIATANQGSEATYESGFVIDKFPISRPNLTFSTLTVSNMSPEDSSIYLCSGLQEKLFFGSGTQLSVL.